The 14 T cell receptor beta chains given below trace back to one sample, sequenced in a study of blood T cell repertoires in COVID-19. Produced via immunoSEQ multiplex PCR; TCRdb's table is partial and in-frame only. The sample records 30,000 to 40,000 clones, over 75% being singletons. Sequencing was performed on peripheral blood. The source of these receptors is a human donor in a cohort sampled during active COVID-19.

This clone was recorded many times. The chain recombines TRBV19 with TRBJ2-7; 10 nucleotides align to TRBD1. The V and J ends lost 10 bases and 3 bases, in that order; junction bases with no gene match: 9. The CDR3 runs 14 residues. Germline-derived CDR1 and CDR2 are LNHDA and SQIVND (reference sequence). The chain's CDR3 is CATRRDRGSYEQYF. CDR3 DNA sequence: TGTGCCACCAGGAGGGACAGGGGTAGCTACGAGCAGTACTTC.

The chain is built from TRBV10-3 and TRBJ1-1; D gene ambiguous. The ends were cut back, 10 bases at V and 0 bases at J, with 9 bases in the middle. Germline V gene lookup returns CDR1 ENHRY and CDR2 SYGVKD. CDR3 length: 12 residues. The CDR3 bases are TGTGCCACCTCGGAGGTGAACACTGAAGCTTTCTTT. It translates to CATSEVNTEAFF.

The rearrangement joins TRBV12-3 or TRBV12-4 to TRBJ2-5; D call uncertain. The CDR3 covers 13 residues. With 3 bases removed from V and 2 bases from J, the gap between germline ends came to 7 bases. The CDR3 is CASSFAEQETQYF. The DNA for the CDR3 is TGTGCCAGCAGTTTCGCGGAACAAGAGACCCAGTACTTC.

This sequence joins TRBV2 and TRBJ1-2, with D perhaps TRBD1 (5 bases). The CDR3 runs to 17 residues. V gave up 4 bases and J gave up 0 bases, with 18 bases separating them. In germline, CDR1 is SNHLY, CDR2 FYNNEI. The CDR3 region has the DNA TGTGCCAGCAGTGCCACGGTGGGGGGTCTCTCTAACTATGGCTACACCTTC. It specifies CASSATVGGLSNYGYTF.

The V and J genes are TRBV6-5 and TRBJ1-3, with TRBD1 matching over 7 bases. CDR1 MNHEY and CDR2 SVGAGI come from the germline V gene. The CDR3 is 14 amino acids. The J segment lost 4 bases and the V segment lost 6 bases, leaving 6 bases of the junction unmatched. In DNA, the CDR3 is TGTGCCAGCAGGCGCGGGACAGAGGGAAACACCATATATTTT. Protein: CASRRGTEGNTIYF.

This chain joins TRBV7-9 and TRBJ2-1; 7 nucleotides agree with TRBD1. CDR3 length: 15 amino acids. CDR1 and CDR2 (germline): SEHNR, FQNEAQ (reference sequence). J gave up 2 bases and V 6 bases, and 7 bases lay outside the gene matches. The CDR3 nucleotides read TGTGCCAGCAGTTTACTCGGGACAGCCTACAATGAGCAGTTCTTC. It yields the protein CASSLLGTAYNEQFF.

This chain joins TRBV15 and TRBJ1-1, with D unresolved. The CDR3 has 15 amino acids. From germline, CDR1 is LNHNV and CDR2 YYDKDF (reference sequence). V lost 1 base, J lost 0 bases, and 9 bases lay in between. The CDR3 nucleotides are TGTGCCACCAGCAGAGGTGGAGGTCTGAACACTGAAGCTTTCTTT. Translation: CATSRGGGLNTEAFF.

The CDR3 sequence is CASSALTEDYTEAFF. CDR3 DNA: TGTGCCAGCAGCGCACTGACAGAAGATTACACTGAAGCTTTCTTT. The J gene is TRBJ1-1, the V gene TRBV5-6, with D possibly being TRBD1 (5 bases). V was cut by 4 bases and J by 3 bases, with 16 bases left in between. Germline V gene lookup returns CDR1 SGHDT and CDR2 YYEEEE. This CDR3 comprises 15 residues.

In regard to this clone: A read error may account for a junction end that differs from germline. The chain links TRBV2 to TRBJ2-7; TRBD2 aligns across 7 bases. The CDR3 length is 12 residues. CDR1 and CDR2 from the germline V gene are SNHLY and FYNNEI. CDR3 loop: CASSIGLDRSSF. For the CDR3, the DNA is TGTGCCAGCAGTATTGGACTAGACCGGAGTTCATTC.

The rearrangement links TRBV6-7 to TRBJ2-5, with 9 positions matching TRBD2. TRBV6-7 is an ORF; its function is uncertain. Unmatched junction bases numbered 19, after V lost 7 bases and J lost 7 bases. This CDR3 region has 17 residues. CDR3 in DNA: TGTGCCAGCACCTTACCCCCCAGCGGGAGGTGGGAGGGGACCCAGTACTTC. It specifies CASTLPPSGRWEGTQYF.

This clone was counted a single time. The chain has TRBV19 and TRBJ1-6; 9 bases are a match to TRBD1. Germline V gives CDR1 LNHDA, CDR2 SQIVND (reference sequence). J lost 10 bases, V lost 3 bases, and 7 bases had no gene match. The CDR3 extends over 15 amino acids. DNA of the CDR3: TGTGCCAGTAGTATGGTGGGACAGGGCCAGTCACCCCTCCACTTT. Protein: CASSMVGQGQSPLHF.

CDR3 amino acids: CASSESGKAKANYGYTF. The CDR3 coding sequence is TGTGCCAGCAGTGAATCCGGGAAGGCCAAAGCTAACTATGGCTACACCTTC. The chain is built from TRBV25-1 and TRBJ1-2; D is uncertain. Between the trimmed V and J ends, which lost 1 base and 0 bases, there was a span of 15 bases. The CDR3 is 17 amino acids. Germline loops: CDR1 MGHDK, CDR2 SYGVNS.

The V and J genes are TRBV7-2 and TRBJ2-5, with 13 nucleotides matching TRBD2. The CDR3 has 16 amino acids. Trimming at V came to 5 bases and at J to 5 bases, leaving 8 bases not matched to a gene. Per the germline V gene, CDR1 is SGHTA and CDR2 is FQGNSA. The CDR3 sequence is CASSPRTSGRRETQYF. In DNA, the CDR3 is TGTGCCAGCAGCCCGCGGACTAGCGGGAGAAGGGAGACCCAGTACTTC.

The chain combines TRBV5-1 with TRBJ1-6; TRBD1 agrees at 10 bases. V lost 2 bases to trimming and J lost 3 bases; unmatched junction nucleotides: 8. Germline V gene sequence: CDR1 SGHRS, CDR2 YFSETQ. The CDR3 loop spans 18 amino acids. The CDR3 DNA sequence: TGCGCCAGCAGCTTTGGACAGGGGGACCTACACTATAATTCACCCCTCCACTTT. It translates to CASSFGQGDLHYNSPLHF.